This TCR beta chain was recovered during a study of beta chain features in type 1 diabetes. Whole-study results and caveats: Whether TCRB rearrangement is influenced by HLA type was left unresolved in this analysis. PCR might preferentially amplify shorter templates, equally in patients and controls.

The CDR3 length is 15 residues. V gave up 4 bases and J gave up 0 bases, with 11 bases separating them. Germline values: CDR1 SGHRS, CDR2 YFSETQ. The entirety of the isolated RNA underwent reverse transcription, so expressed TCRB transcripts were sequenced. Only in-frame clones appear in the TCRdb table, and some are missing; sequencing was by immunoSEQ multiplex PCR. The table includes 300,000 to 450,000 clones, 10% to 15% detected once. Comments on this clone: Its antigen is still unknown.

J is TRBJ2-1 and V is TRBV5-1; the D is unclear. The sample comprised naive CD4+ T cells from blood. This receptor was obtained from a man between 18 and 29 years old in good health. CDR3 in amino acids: CASSLRPPSYNEQFF. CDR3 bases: TGCGCCAGCAGCCTCAGGCCACCCTCCTACAATGAGCAGTTCTTC.